These T cell receptor beta chains were read from a single sample in a study of cytomegalovirus exposure and HLA in healthy donors. Sequencing was performed with immunoSEQ multiplex PCR; in TCRdb, only in-frame clones are kept and a portion is missing. The repertoire includes around 110,000 clones, around 80% of them detected once, and roughly 3.9% sits in the top ten. Sequenced input: PBMCs. These TCRs come from a man aged 55-75 years in good health and CMV-seronegative. CDR3s include the opening cysteine and the closing phenylalanine or tryptophan. D genes are given only for firm matches. Size tells how often a clone was seen (once, few, many) or the class of an expanded clone, and some rows leave it out.

size,D,V,J,CDR3,DNA
.,TRBD2,TRBV7-8,TRBJ2-1,CASSFSGGFYEQFF,TGTGCCAGCAGCTTCTCGGGGGGGTTTTATGAGCAGTTCTTC
.,TRBD1,TRBV6-6,TRBJ1-1,CASSYSTGAEAFF,TGTGCCAGCAGTTACTCGACAGGGGCTGAAGCTTTCTTT
once,.,TRBV7-2,TRBJ1-6,CASSLVGRTNSPLHF,TGTGCCAGCAGCTTAGTGGGTCGGACAAATTCACCCCTCCACTTT
once,TRBD2,TRBV5-1,TRBJ2-5,CASSSTSGGNLGTQYF,TGCGCCAGCAGTTCGACTAGCGGGGGAAACTTGGGGACCCAGTACTTC
.,TRBD1,TRBV6-5,TRBJ1-2,CASSYGDRAYGYTF,TGTGCCAGCAGTTACGGGGACAGGGCCTATGGCTACACCTTC
.,TRBD1,TRBV2,TRBJ1-4,CASSGGTGGKLFF,TGTGCCAGCAGTGGCGGGACAGGGGGTAAACTGTTTTTT
.,TRBD1,TRBV25-1,TRBJ2-2,CASSGAGGTGELFF,TGTGCCAGCAGTGGAGCAGGGGGCACCGGGGAGCTGTTTTTT
.,TRBD2,TRBV7-3,TRBJ2-5,CASSLGTSGGQETQYF,TGTGCCAGCAGCCTTGGGACTAGCGGGGGCCAAGAGACCCAGTACTTC
.,.,TRBV5-4,TRBJ2-7,CASRQTWQSYEQYF,TGTGCCAGCAGACAGACCTGGCAGTCCTACGAGCAGTACTTC
.,TRBD1,TRBV7-9,TRBJ1-2,CASSPRPLTGDVNYGYTF,TGTGCCAGCAGCCCGAGGCCGCTGACAGGGGATGTTAACTATGGCTACACCTTC
.,.,TRBV7-8,TRBJ1-3,CASSLRGHDRNGNTIYF,TGTGCCAGCAGCCTCCGGGGACACGATCGAAATGGAAACACCATATATTTT
few,.,TRBV30,TRBJ1-5,CAWSLGGHRGQPQHF,TGTGCCTGGAGTCTTGGTGGGCACCGGGGTCAGCCCCAGCATTTT
few,.,TRBV2,TRBJ2-1,CASGGFRNEQFF,TGTGCCAGCGGGGGCTTCCGCAATGAGCAGTTCTTC
.,.,TRBV19,TRBJ1-2,CASNFREGFGYTF,TGTGCCAGTAACTTTAGGGAGGGATTCGGCTACACCTTC
few,TRBD2,TRBV27,TRBJ2-2,CASTAGGSNTGELFF,TGTGCCAGCACTGCGGGGGGATCGAACACCGGGGAGCTGTTTTTT
.,TRBD2,TRBV7-3,TRBJ2-3,CASSSPGGTQYF,TGTGCCAGCAGCTCCCCGGGGGGTACGCAGTATTTT
.,TRBD1,TRBV7-6,TRBJ2-1,CASSLARTGNEQFF,TGTGCCAGCAGCTTAGCCCGGACAGGGAATGAGCAGTTCTTC
.,.,TRBV6-6,TRBJ2-4,CASSYSGRQSNIQYF,TGTGCCAGCAGTTACTCGGGGCGCCAAAGTAACATTCAGTACTTC
.,TRBD1,TRBV5-1,TRBJ2-4,CASSLLPGTGVKNIQYF,TGCGCCAGCAGCCTCCTTCCCGGGACAGGGGTTAAAAACATTCAGTACTTC
.,.,TRBV7-2,TRBJ1-5,CASSQEGISNQPQHF,TGTGCCAGCAGCCAGGAGGGAATTAGCAATCAGCCCCAGCATTTT
.,.,TRBV9,TRBJ2-1,CASSARGAEQFF,TGTGCCAGCAGCGCAAGAGGCGCTGAGCAGTTCTTC
.,.,TRBV11-2,TRBJ1-2,CASSPPDSNYGYTF,TGTGCCAGCAGCCCCCCGGACAGTAACTATGGCTACACCTTC
.,.,TRBV6-5,TRBJ2-5,CASSRVGAGTQYF,TGTGCCAGCTCCCGGGTTGGGGCAGGGACCCAGTACTTC
.,.,TRBV29-1,TRBJ2-1,CSVADEQFF,TGCAGCGTTGCAGATGAGCAGTTCTTC
.,TRBD1,TRBV6-1,TRBJ2-5,CASSVDREETQYF,TGTGCCAGCAGTGTGGACAGGGAAGAGACCCAGTACTTC
.,TRBD1,TRBV7-3,TRBJ1-1,CASSRQGGSKAFF,TGTGCCAGCAGCCGACAGGGGGGAAGTAAAGCTTTCTTT
.,.,TRBV2,TRBJ1-1,CASTKPGGWDTEAFF,TGTGCCAGCACTAAACCGGGGGGGTGGGACACTGAAGCTTTCTTT
.,.,TRBV5-1,TRBJ2-3,CASSSRQTTDTQYF,TGCGCCAGCAGCTCAAGACAGACCACAGATACGCAGTATTTT
once,.,TRBV5-4,TRBJ2-1,CASSWGVGEQFF,TGTGCCAGCAGCTGGGGGGTGGGGGAGCAGTTCTTC
.,TRBD2,TRBV5-8,TRBJ2-2,CASSLGTSVTGELFF,TGTGCCAGCAGCCTTGGGACTAGCGTTACCGGGGAGCTGTTTTTT
once,.,TRBV28,TRBJ1-3,CASSLGRVPGNTIYF,TGTGCCAGCAGTTTAGGCAGGGTCCCTGGAAACACCATATATTTT
.,TRBD1,TRBV5-1,TRBJ1-6,CTSSPGTGNPDNSPLHF,TGCACCAGCAGCCCCGGGACAGGGAACCCCGATAATTCACCCCTCCACTTT
.,.,TRBV6-4,TRBJ1-3,CASSDRGYGNTIYF,TGTGCCAGCAGTGACAGGGGGTACGGAAACACCATATATTTT
.,TRBD2,TRBV13,TRBJ2-7,CASSLWTSGGVYEQYF,TGTGCCAGCAGCTTATGGACTAGCGGGGGGGTCTACGAGCAGTACTTC
.,TRBD2,TRBV7-2,TRBJ2-2,CASSLAGGTGELFF,TGTGCCAGCAGCTTGGCGGGGGGGACCGGGGAGCTGTTTTTT
.,.,TRBV6-5,TRBJ1-5,CASSYSEQGNQPQHF,TGTGCCAGCAGTTACTCGGAACAGGGCAATCAGCCCCAGCATTTT
.,TRBD2,TRBV7-6,TRBJ2-7,CASSPNPPSGGPYEQYF,TGTGCCAGCAGCCCCAACCCCCCTAGCGGGGGCCCCTACGAGCAGTACTTC
.,.,TRBV6-5,TRBJ1-1,CASSYDEQPNTEAFF,TGTGCCAGCAGTTACGATGAACAGCCGAACACTGAAGCTTTCTTT
.,TRBD1,TRBV28,TRBJ1-5,CASRQGGARNQPQHF,TGTGCCAGCAGGCAAGGGGGCGCGCGCAATCAGCCCCAGCATTTT
few,.,TRBV2,TRBJ1-2,CASSVTLGGGGYTF,TGTGCCAGCAGCGTTACTTTAGGGGGGGGTGGCTACACCTTC
.,.,TRBV10-3,TRBJ1-4,CAISDSTTNEKLFF,TGTGCCATCTCGGACAGTACGACTAATGAAAAACTGTTTTTT
.,TRBD1,TRBV7-2,TRBJ1-5,CASSLTGTGRHQPQHF,TGTGCCAGCAGCCTTACCGGGACAGGGAGACATCAGCCCCAGCATTTT
.,.,TRBV7-3,TRBJ1-3,CASSFSAGSGNTIYF,TGTGCCAGCAGCTTCTCGGCGGGCTCTGGAAACACCATATATTTT
.,TRBD1,TRBV5-1,TRBJ2-1,CASSAGQGNFDEQFF,TGCGCCAGCAGCGCGGGACAGGGAAATTTTGATGAGCAGTTCTTC
.,TRBD1,TRBV7-9,TRBJ1-2,CASSLPRQGYGYTF,TGTGCCAGCAGCTTACCACGACAGGGCTATGGCTACACCTTC
.,.,TRBV7-9,TRBJ2-1,CASSLQGTYNEQFF,TGTGCCAGCAGCTTACAGGGAACGTACAATGAGCAGTTCTTC
.,TRBD1,TRBV28,TRBJ1-3,CASSRTGSGNTIYF,TGTGCCAGCAGTAGGACAGGCTCTGGAAACACCATATATTTT
.,.,TRBV4-3,TRBJ2-3,CASSQAWGPRDTQYF,TGCGCCAGCAGCCAAGCCTGGGGCCCGAGAGATACGCAGTATTTT
.,.,TRBV19,TRBJ1-1,CASSSTGIEAFF,TGTGCCAGTAGTAGCACCGGGATAGAGGCTTTCTTT
.,TRBD2,TRBV5-1,TRBJ2-1,CASSLGTSGYNEQFF,TGCGCCAGCAGCTTGGGAACTAGCGGGTACAATGAGCAGTTCTTC
.,.,TRBV14,TRBJ2-7,CASSRPSTPPYEQYF,TGTGCCAGCAGCCGCCCTAGTACCCCCCCCTACGAGCAGTACTTC
.,TRBD1,TRBV4-1,TRBJ1-1,CASRTGGREAFF,TGCGCCAGCAGAACAGGGGGCCGTGAAGCTTTCTTT
few,TRBD2,TRBV10-3,TRBJ2-7,CATAGGFYEQYF,TGTGCCACCGCGGGGGGTTTCTACGAGCAGTACTTC
.,.,TRBV6-5,TRBJ2-5,CASSYGQGETQYF,TGTGCCAGCAGTTACGGCCAGGGAGAGACCCAGTACTTC
.,.,TRBV9,TRBJ2-5,CASTVNPRGGETQYF,TGTGCCAGCACCGTAAACCCTAGGGGGGGAGAGACCCAGTACTTC